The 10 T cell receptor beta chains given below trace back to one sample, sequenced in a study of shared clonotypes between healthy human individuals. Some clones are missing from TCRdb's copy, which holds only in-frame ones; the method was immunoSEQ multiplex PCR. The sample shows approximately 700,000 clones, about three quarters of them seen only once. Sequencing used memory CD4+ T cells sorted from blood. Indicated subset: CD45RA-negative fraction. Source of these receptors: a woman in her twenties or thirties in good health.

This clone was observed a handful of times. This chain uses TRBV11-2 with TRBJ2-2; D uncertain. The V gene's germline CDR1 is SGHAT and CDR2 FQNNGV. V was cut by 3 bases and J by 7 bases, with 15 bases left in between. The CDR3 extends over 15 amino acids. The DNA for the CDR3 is TGTGCCAGCAGCTTTATTCCCCAAACGGGCGGGGAGCTGTTTTTT. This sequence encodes CASSFIPQTGGELFF.

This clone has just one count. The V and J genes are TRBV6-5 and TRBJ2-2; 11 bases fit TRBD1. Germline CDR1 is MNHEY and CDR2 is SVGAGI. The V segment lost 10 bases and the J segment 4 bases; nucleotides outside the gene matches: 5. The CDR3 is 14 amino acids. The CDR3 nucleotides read TGTGCCACCGGGGGACAGGGGGTCACCGGGGAGCTGTTTTTT. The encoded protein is CATGGQGVTGELFF.

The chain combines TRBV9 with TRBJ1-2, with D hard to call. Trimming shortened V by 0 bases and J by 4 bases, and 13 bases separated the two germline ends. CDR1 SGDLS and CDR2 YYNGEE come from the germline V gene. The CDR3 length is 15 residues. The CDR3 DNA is TGTGCCAGCAGCGTAGAAGAAGGGCTCCTCTATGGCTACACCTTC. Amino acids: CASSVEEGLLYGYTF.

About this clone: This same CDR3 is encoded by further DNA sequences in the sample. The CDR3 nucleotides read TGTGCCAGTAGTATGACCCCAAACACTGAAGCTTTCTTT. It codes for CASSMTPNTEAFF. The chain combines TRBV19 with TRBJ1-1, with D unclear. Trimming removed 3 bases at V and 2 bases at J, with 7 bases between. CDR3 length equals 13 residues. Germline V lookup: CDR1 LNHDA, CDR2 SQIVND (reference sequence). The full variable domain, its missing parts supplied by reference TRBV19 and TRBJ1-1, is DGGITQSPKYLFRKEGQNVTLSCEQNLNHDAMYWYRQDPGQGLRLIYYSQIVNDFQKGDIAEGYSVSREKKESFPLTVTSAQKNPTAFYLCASSMTPNTEAFFGQGTRLTVV.

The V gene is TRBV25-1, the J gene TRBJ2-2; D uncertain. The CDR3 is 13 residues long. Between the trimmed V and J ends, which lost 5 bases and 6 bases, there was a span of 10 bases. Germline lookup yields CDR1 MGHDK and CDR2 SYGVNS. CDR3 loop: CASSSSPPGELFF. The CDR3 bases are TGTGCCAGCAGTAGCAGTCCCCCCGGGGAGCTGTTTTTT.

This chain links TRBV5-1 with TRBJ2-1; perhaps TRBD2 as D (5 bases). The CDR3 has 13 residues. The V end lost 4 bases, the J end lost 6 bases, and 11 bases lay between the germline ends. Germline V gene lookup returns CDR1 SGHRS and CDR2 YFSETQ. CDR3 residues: CASSGLRANEQFF. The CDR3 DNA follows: TGCGCCAGCAGCGGACTCCGGGCCAATGAGCAGTTCTTC.

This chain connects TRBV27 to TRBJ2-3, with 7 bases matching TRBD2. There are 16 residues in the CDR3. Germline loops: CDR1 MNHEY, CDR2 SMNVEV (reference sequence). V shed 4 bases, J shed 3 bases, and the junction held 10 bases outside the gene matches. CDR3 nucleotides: TGTGCCAGCAGTTCCGTGGGGAGCGGGGCAACAGATACGCAGTATTTT. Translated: CASSSVGSGATDTQYF.

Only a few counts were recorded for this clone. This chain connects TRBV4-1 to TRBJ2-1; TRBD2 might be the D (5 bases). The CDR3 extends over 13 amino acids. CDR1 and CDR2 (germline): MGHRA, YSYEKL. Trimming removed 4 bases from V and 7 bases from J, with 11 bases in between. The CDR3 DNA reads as TGCGCCAGCAGCCCTCGCGGGCGAAATGAGCAGTTCTTC. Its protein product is CASSPRGRNEQFF.

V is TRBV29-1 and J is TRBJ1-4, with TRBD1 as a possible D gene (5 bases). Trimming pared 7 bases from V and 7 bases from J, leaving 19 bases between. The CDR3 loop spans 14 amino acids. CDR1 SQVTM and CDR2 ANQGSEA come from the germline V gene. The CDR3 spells CSAGSGRGGEKLFF. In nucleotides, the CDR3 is TGCAGCGCCGGATCGGGGCGGGGGGGTGAAAAACTGTTTTTT.

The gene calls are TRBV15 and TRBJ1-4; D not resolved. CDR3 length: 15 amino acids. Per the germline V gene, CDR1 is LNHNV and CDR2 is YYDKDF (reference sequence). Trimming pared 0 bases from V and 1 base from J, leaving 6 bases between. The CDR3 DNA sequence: TGTGCCACCAGCAGAGATTATGGAACTAATGAAAAACTGTTTTTT. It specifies CATSRDYGTNEKLFF.